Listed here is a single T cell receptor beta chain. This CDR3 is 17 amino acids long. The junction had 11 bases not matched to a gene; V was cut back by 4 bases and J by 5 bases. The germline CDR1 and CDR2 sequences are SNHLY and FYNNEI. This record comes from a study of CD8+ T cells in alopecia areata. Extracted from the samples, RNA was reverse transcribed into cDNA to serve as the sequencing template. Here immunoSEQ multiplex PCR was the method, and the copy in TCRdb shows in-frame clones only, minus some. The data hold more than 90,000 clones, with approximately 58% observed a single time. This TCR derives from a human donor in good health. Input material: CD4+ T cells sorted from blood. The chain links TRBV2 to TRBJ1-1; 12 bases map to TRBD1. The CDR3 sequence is CASSALRDRGRGTEAFF. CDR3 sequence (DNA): TGTGCCAGCAGTGCTCTCCGGGACAGGGGGCGAGGGACTGAAGCTTTCTTT.